The 16 T cell receptor beta chains listed next were all sequenced from one sample in a study of blood T cells in healthy people across ages. A second PCR of roughly 6 to 12 cycles used a sample-barcoded 5' primer and a J-beta primer mix. Using its own MiXCR run on the 5' RACE reads, TCRdb lists one record per CDR3 protein. Of around 1,900,000 distinct CDR3 sequences in the sample, 30% to 40% were seen once. The sample was blood. The source of these receptors is a human donor in good health.

This clonotype has just a few counts. The rearrangement joins TRBV3-1 to TRBJ2-1; 9 bases align to TRBD2. This CDR3 comprises 17 residues. CDR1 is LGHDT and CDR2 is YNNKEL in the germline V gene (reference sequence). V trimming: 1 base; J trimming: 7 bases; junction bases outside the gene matches: 11. The CDR3 sequence is CASSQVTGLASINEQFF. The CDR3 DNA reads as TGTGCCAGCAGCCAAGTTACCGGACTAGCGAGTATTAATGAGCAGTTCTTC.

The chain joins TRBV20-1 to TRBJ2-5, with 9 bases identical to TRBD2. This CDR3 contains 18 residues. Trimming removed 2 bases from V and 2 bases from J; junction bases left unmatched: 15. The germline V gene encodes CDR1 DFQATT and CDR2 SNEGSKA (reference sequence). The CDR3 nucleotides read TGCAGTGCTAGATCGGGCGGGGGGGTTCAGGCTCCTCAAGAGACCCAGTACTTC. It encodes CSARSGGGVQAPQETQYF.

This clonotype was counted only a few times. The V call is TRBV5-1, the J call TRBJ2-7, with D unclear. V was trimmed by 0 bases and J by 3 bases, leaving 10 bases between them. CDR3 length equals 14 residues. CDR1 is SGHRS, CDR2 YFSETQ, per germline. The CDR3 DNA reads as TGCGCCAGCAGCTTGGGTGTAGGGAACTACGAGCAGTACTTC. Its protein product is CASSLGVGNYEQYF.

This clonotype was counted only a few times. This chain links TRBV25-1 with TRBJ2-5, with D perhaps matching TRBD1 or TRBD2 (6 bases each). CDR1 MGHDK and CDR2 SYGVNS come from the germline V gene. CDR3 length equals 13 residues. Trimming pared 1 base from V and 5 bases from J, leaving 8 bases between. The DNA for the CDR3 is TGTGCCAGCAGTGAATGGGGGGCGGAGACCCAGTACTTC. Translation: CASSEWGAETQYF.

This clonotype was found a few times. V and J are TRBV24-1 and TRBJ1-5; the D is unclear. Germline lookup yields CDR1 KGHDR and CDR2 SFDVKD. CDR3 length equals 13 residues. The V and J ends lost 1 base and 7 bases respectively, with 7 bases between them. The CDR3 sequence is CATSDFAGQPQHF. The CDR3 DNA is TGTGCCACCAGTGATTTCGCGGGACAGCCCCAGCATTTT.

The V gene is TRBV10-3, the J gene TRBJ1-4; the match to TRBD1 covers 8 bases. Germline CDR1 reads ENHRY; CDR2 reads SYGVKD. V trimming: 3 bases; J trimming: 8 bases; junction bases outside the gene matches: 8. This CDR3 spans 15 amino acids. CDR3 in DNA: TGTGCCATCAGTGAACCCGGGACAGGCCCCGAAAAACTGTTTTTT. It codes for CAISEPGTGPEKLFF.

This clonotype was recorded a few times. The rearrangement links TRBV15 to TRBJ2-7; TRBD2 might be the D (6 bases). In germline, CDR1 is LNHNV, CDR2 YYDKDF (reference sequence). V dropped 0 bases and J dropped 6 bases, with 15 bases sitting between them. There are 15 residues in the CDR3. The CDR3, as DNA: TGTGCCACCAGCAGAGATTTAGGGACTCACCCCGAGCAGTACTTC. This translates into CATSRDLGTHPEQYF.

This clonotype was detected many times. V is TRBV5-1 and J is TRBJ2-3; D gene uncertain. Germline loops: CDR1 SGHRS, CDR2 YFSETQ. V shed 0 bases and J shed 2 bases, with 7 bases lying between them. This CDR3 has 14 residues. CDR3 sequence: CASSLGQATDTQYF. The CDR3 coding sequence is TGCGCCAGCAGCTTGGGGCAGGCCACAGATACGCAGTATTTT.

This clonotype was seen many times. The J gene is TRBJ2-7, the V gene TRBV3-1; D unclear. Trimming took off 3 bases at V and 4 bases at J, with 4 bases between the two ends. The CDR3 totals 11 residues. Per the germline V gene, CDR1 is LGHDT and CDR2 is YNNKEL (reference sequence). The CDR3 coding sequence is TGTGCCAGCAGCCAGCAGTACGAGCAGTACTTC. This translates into CASSQQYEQYF.

The chain employs TRBV5-1 and TRBJ2-1, with 7 bases identical to TRBD2. V dropped 5 bases and J dropped 7; count of bases not matched to a gene: 15. The CDR3 totals 16 residues. Germline V gives CDR1 SGHRS, CDR2 YFSETQ. CDR3 coding DNA: TGCGCCAGCAGGGGACGGGGAGGGGCCCTCAAAAATGAGCAGTTCTTC. It yields the protein CASRGRGGALKNEQFF.

This clonotype occurred a few times. The V call is TRBV7-2, the J call TRBJ2-7, with D unresolved. The length of the CDR3 is 12 residues. In germline, CDR1 is SGHTA, CDR2 FQGNSA. Trimming cost V 2 bases and J 5 bases, with 7 bases left between them. DNA for the CDR3: TGTGCCAGCAGCTTACACCCCCACGAGCAGTACTTC. This translates into CASSLHPHEQYF. Filled out from reference TRBV7-2 and TRBJ2-7, the complete variable domain reads GAGVSQSPSNKVTEKGKDVELRCDPISGHTALYWYRQSLGQGLEFLIYFQGNSAPDKSGLPSDRFSAERTGGSVSTLTIQRTQQEDSAVYLCASSLHPHEQYFGPGTRLTVT.

This clonotype was recorded once. The CDR3 DNA reads as TGCAGCGTGGCTAGCGGGGGCTTCTACGAGCAGTACTTC. Residues: CSVASGGFYEQYF. V is TRBV29-1 and J is TRBJ2-4; 10 nucleotides match TRBD2. TRBJ2-7 explains the end of the DNA better; the J call may be wrong. Germline V CDR1 and CDR2: SQVTM, ANQGSEA. The CDR3 is made up of 13 amino acids.

On this clonotype: A read error may produce the germline difference seen at one junction end. The J gene is TRBJ2-1, the V gene TRBV5-5; D is undetermined. The CDR3 has 15 residues. Per the germline V gene, CDR1 is SGHKS and CDR2 is YYEKEE (reference sequence). CDR3 bases: TGTGCCAGCAGCTTGGGAGCAACACCGCACAATGAGCGGTTCTTC. Encoded protein: CASSLGATPHNERFF.

This clonotype was found a few times. A much larger clone differs by one base, so this may be a read error. The V and J genes are TRBV4-3 and TRBJ2-7, with a tentative D call TRBD1 (5 bases). This CDR3 is 14 amino acids long. CDR1 LGHNA and CDR2 YSLEER come from the germline V gene. The CDR3 DNA reads as TGCGCCAGCAGCCAAGAGCAGGGTTCCTGCGAGCAGTACTTC. Encoded protein: CASSQEQGSCEQYF.

This clonotype was found a few times. Sequence at one end of the junction differs from germline and may be a read error. This chain links TRBV24-1 with TRBJ1-2, with D tentatively TRBD1 (6 bases). In germline, CDR1 is KGHDR, CDR2 SFDVKD. This CDR3 comprises 14 residues. CDR3 in DNA: TGTGCCACCAGTGATCCAACAGGGAACTATGCCTACACCTTC. It is translated as CATSDPTGNYAYTF.

The gene calls are TRBV6-2 or TRBV6-3 and TRBJ2-1; D possibly uses TRBD1 or TRBD2 (5 bases each). V lost 2 bases to trimming and J lost 11 bases, with 13 bases between them. Germline assignment: CDR1 MNHEY and CDR2 SVGEGT. The CDR3 is 13 amino acids. CDR3 DNA sequence: TGTGCCAGCAGTTACATCGTACGGGGCAAGCAGTTCTTC. Its translation is CASSYIVRGKQFF.